Here is one T cell receptor beta chain with its context. Its cognate antigen has yet to be identified. Per-base quality was not reported, and no clone a single base away is much larger than it. These data belong to a study of hypomethylating agent response in myelodysplastic syndrome (dated by TCRdb to the early 2020s). Study-wide context: Patients were treated with the hypomethylating agents azacitidine (about 70% of the 11) or decitabine (3 of 11). The cohort was composed of under ten male and 2 female myelodysplastic syndrome patients. A mean patient age of 72.2 +/- 6.3 years was recorded, and a diploid cytogenetic profile was observed most commonly. TET2 mutation was identified most frequently, being present in 5 of 11 patients. Complete response or hematologic improvement was achieved by six patients, and about 5 patients were classified as non-responders. Complete response or hematologic improvement counted as response, and patients meeting neither criterion were classed as non-responders. The research as a whole found: Because the healthy control donors and the MDS patients were not matched by age, the comparison between MDS and healthy samples could have been affected. Only 10 to 12 patients were analyzed, so the study cohort was small. After hypomethylating agent treatment, no significant change in richness, rarefaction diversity or clonality was seen, either across all patients or within response groups. Responders more often showed novel clonotypes emerging, while non-responders displayed more contracted clonotypes after treatment. A possible recognition of novel MDS antigens by the shared GLIPH2 clusters was not confirmed and needs experimental validation.

T-cell subsets were not sorted, and bulk bone marrow was analyzed instead. Bone marrow from about a dozen myelodysplastic syndrome patients, collected before and after hypomethylating agent therapy, underwent immunosequencing of the TCR beta CDR3 regions. For longitudinal repertoire tracking, every patient provided one baseline bone marrow and two to three bone marrows collected at different post-treatment timepoints. Genomic DNA was extracted from whole bone marrow, and quality was checked by TapeStation, NanoDrop OneC and PicoGreen assays. Relative to germline, V is 0 bases shorter and J is 7 bases shorter, with 16 bases between their ends. The CDR1 and CDR2 encoded by the germline V gene are SGDLS and YYNGEE. The CDR3 spans 15 residues, from the cysteine through the phenylalanine. The kept DNA is CDR3 alone, 45 bases in frame from the first base. Libraries were constructed by the immunoSEQ multiplex PCR assay. Survey resolution was applied, with two replicates of about 200 ng each being run for a total of about 400 ng of DNA per sample. The hsTCRB kit detected rearranged TCRB sequences in genomic DNA using multiplex PCR primers targeting V and J genes. To amplify the CDR3 region, the first PCR ran for 31 cycles with the QIAGEN Multiplex PCR Kit. An 8-cycle second PCR added sample barcodes and Illumina adapters to each replicate. Pooled libraries were quantified with a QuantStudio 6 and the KAPA library quantification kit. Approximately 15 pM of pooled libraries went onto an Illumina MiSeq for sequencing, using single-end reads of 156 cycles plus an index read of 15 cycles. The authors' analysis ran thus. Of some 170,000 unique clonotypes, roughly 1.8% were flagged by VDJdb annotation as previously reported viral-epitope-specific clonotypes. The immunoSEQ Data Assistant and immunoSEQ Analyzer converted raw reads into normalized, annotated TCRB repertoires. BioAnalyzer and version 0.6.5 of the immunarch R package were the tools used for clonotype analysis. Before richness was estimated, every repertoire was downsampled to match the clone count of the smallest repertoire. Clonotypes were classified as expanded, contracted or novel by Fisher's exact tests, with novel defined as zero frequency before treatment. GLIPH2 clustered significantly changed CDR3 beta sequences using simulation_depth=1000 and kmer_min_depth=3, excluding CDR3s shorter than five residues. In its TCRdb copy, this immuneACCESS table keeps in-frame sequences only and misses some clones. Where compared with another copy, unresolved V genes explain less than half of these, and the others have no known cause. The V and J calls and clone size are taken from that table; D and trimming were inferred from the DNA. The sample records 7,000 or so clones, around 84% of which are singletons. In total, the top ten clones hold 16% of the sample.

The rearrangement combines TRBV9 with TRBJ1-1; the best D guess is TRBD1, with 6 bases matching. Sequenced material: bone marrow, taken before or after starting hypomethylating agent treatment for myelodysplastic syndrome (not recorded which). This TCR was recovered from a human donor with myelodysplastic syndrome. At the DNA level, the sequence is TGTGCCAGCAGCGTAGGCGCAGGGGAGACGAATGAAGCTTTCTTT. Translated, this is CASSVGAGETNEAFF. With all but the CDR3 taken from the reference TRBV9 and TRBJ1-1 genes, the full variable domain is: DSGVTQTPKHLITATGQRVTLRCSPRSGDLSVYWYQQSLDQGLQFLIQYYNGEERAKGNILERFSAQQFPDLHSELNLSSLELGDSALYFCASSVGAGETNEAFFGQGTRLTVV.